This T cell receptor (beta chain) was recovered during a study of CD8 T cells in Susac syndrome. Germline V gene sequence: CDR1 DFQATT, CDR2 SNEGSKA (reference sequence). This CDR3 is built from 12 residues. V was clipped by 5 bases and J by 5 bases, with 11 bases between them. RNA, at about 0.45 to 1 ug, was reverse transcribed with random hexamers. TCRdb passed the immunoSEQ multiplex PCR reads through MiXCR, listing each CDR3 protein once. Found here are around 150,000 distinct CDR3 sequences, 95% of them singletons; the top ten hold approximately 0.11%. The origin of this receptor is a human donor with multiple sclerosis. The chain uses TRBV20-1 and TRBJ2-3; D is ambiguous. Material for sequencing was CD4+ T cells from PBMCs. CDR3 DNA sequence: TGCAGTGCTGGGATAGCCGAAGATACGCAGTATTTT. This codes for CSAGIAEDTQYF.